This entry features one TCR beta chain sequence. What it recognizes is unknown. Original handling: After removing out-of-frame reads, 2,204,828 distinct TCRbeta sequences remained. Assay used: immunoSEQ multiplex PCR; TCRdb lists only in-frame clones, some missing. The V and J calls and the clone size are those of that table, but D and trimming were determined from the DNA. The data contain tens of thousands of clones, over 60% of them singletons. The germline V gene encodes CDR1 SGHNT and CDR2 YYREEE (reference sequence). The V and J ends lost 4 bases and 2 bases, in that order; junction bases with no gene match: 11. This CDR3 spans 16 amino acids. The sort gate was single viable CD3+CD4+CD8-CD45RO+ cells for memory CD4+ T cells. Total CD4+ T cells were enriched by CD4 positive selection. This entry is derived from a study of memory CD4+ T cells and cytomegalovirus serostatus. Study information: Healthy Belgian adult donors included several CMV-positive and 24 CMV-negative people.

Regarding the study as a whole: The CMV-associated TCR signature appears largely within the CD4+ memory repertoire.

The source is an adult in good health and CMV-seronegative. The chain employs TRBV5-4 and TRBJ2-7; TRBD2 agrees at 8 bases. The sequenced material came from memory CD4+ T cells from blood. CDR3 loop: CASSPTLAESPYEQYF. CDR3 nucleotide sequence: TGTGCCAGCAGCCCAACACTAGCGGAAAGTCCCTACGAGCAGTACTTC. Full variable domain (remainder filled in from reference TRBV5-4 and TRBJ2-7): ETGVTQSPTHLIKTRGQQVTLRCSSQSGHNTVSWYQQALGQGPQFIFQYYREEENGRGNFPPRFSGLQFPNYSSELNVNALELDDSALYLCASSPTLAESPYEQYFGPGTRLTVT.